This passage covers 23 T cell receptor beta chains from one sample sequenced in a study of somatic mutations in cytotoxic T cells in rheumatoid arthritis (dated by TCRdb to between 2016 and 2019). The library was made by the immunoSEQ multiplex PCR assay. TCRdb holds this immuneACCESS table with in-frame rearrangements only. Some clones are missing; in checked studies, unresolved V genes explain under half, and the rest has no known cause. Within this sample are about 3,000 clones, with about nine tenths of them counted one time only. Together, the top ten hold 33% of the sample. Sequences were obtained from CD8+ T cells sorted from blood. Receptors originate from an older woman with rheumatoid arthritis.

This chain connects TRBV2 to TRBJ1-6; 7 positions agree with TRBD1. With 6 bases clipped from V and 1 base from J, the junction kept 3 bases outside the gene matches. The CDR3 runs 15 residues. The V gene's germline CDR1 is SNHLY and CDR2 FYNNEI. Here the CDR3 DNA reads TGTGCCAGCAGCAGGACAGGTTCCTATAATTCACCCCTCCACTTT. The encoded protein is CASSRTGSYNSPLHF.

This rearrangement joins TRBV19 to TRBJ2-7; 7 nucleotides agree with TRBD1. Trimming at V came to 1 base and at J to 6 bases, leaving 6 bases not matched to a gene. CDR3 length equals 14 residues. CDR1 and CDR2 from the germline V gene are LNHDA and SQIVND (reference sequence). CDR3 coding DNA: TGTGCCAGTAGTATAGTTGACAGGGCCGGCGAGCAGTACTTC. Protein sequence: CASSIVDRAGEQYF.

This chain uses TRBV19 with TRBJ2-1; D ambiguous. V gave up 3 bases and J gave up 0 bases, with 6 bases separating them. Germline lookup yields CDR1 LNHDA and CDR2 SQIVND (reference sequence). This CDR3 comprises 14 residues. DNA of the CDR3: TGTGCCAGTAGTATCTCTAGCTCCTACAATGAGCAGTTCTTC. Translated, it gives CASSISSSYNEQFF.

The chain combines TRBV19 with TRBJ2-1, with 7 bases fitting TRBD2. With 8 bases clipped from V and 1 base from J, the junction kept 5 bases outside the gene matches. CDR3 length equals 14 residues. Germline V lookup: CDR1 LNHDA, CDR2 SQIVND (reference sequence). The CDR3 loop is CASLADPSYNEQFF. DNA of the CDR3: TGTGCCAGTCTAGCGGACCCATCCTACAATGAGCAGTTCTTC.

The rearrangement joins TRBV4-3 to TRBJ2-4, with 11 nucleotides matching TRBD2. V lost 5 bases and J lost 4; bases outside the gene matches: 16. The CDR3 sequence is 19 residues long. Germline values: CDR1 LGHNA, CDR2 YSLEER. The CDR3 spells CASSADTAMGLAAKNIQYF. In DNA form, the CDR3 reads TGCGCCAGCAGCGCGGACACCGCAATGGGACTAGCGGCTAAAAACATTCAGTACTTC.

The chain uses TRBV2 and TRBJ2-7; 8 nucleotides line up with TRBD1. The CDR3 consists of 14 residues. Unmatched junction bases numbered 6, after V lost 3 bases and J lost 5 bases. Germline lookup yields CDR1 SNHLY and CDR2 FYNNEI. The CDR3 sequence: CASSEVAGGHEQYF. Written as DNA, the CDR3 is TGTGCCAGCAGTGAGGTTGCAGGGGGCCACGAGCAGTACTTC.

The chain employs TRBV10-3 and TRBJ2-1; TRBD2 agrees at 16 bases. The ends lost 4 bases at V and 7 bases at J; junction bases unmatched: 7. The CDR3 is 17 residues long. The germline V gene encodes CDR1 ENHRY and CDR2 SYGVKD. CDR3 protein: CAISAGLAGGPGNEQFF. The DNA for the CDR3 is TGTGCCATCAGTGCGGGACTAGCGGGAGGGCCGGGAAATGAGCAGTTCTTC.

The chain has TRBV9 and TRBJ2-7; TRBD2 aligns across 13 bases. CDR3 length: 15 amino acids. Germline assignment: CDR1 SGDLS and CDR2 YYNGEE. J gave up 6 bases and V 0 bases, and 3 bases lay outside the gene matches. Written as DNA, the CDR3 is TGTGCCAGCAGCGTAGGGGGACTAGCGGGGTCCGAGCAGTACTTC. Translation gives CASSVGGLAGSEQYF.

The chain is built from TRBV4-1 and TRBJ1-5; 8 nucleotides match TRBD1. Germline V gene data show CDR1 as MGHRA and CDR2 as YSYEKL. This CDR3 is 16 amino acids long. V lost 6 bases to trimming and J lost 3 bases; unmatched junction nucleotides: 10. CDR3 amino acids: CASRDLGQGYNQPQHF. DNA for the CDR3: TGCGCCAGCAGGGACCTCGGACAGGGCTACAATCAGCCCCAGCATTTT.

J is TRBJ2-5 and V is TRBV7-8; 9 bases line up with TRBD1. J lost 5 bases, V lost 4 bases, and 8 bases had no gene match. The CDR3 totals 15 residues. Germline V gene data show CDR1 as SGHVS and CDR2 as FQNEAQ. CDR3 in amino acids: CASSSETGGLETQYF. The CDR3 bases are TGTGCCAGCAGCTCAGAGACAGGGGGTCTGGAGACCCAGTACTTC.

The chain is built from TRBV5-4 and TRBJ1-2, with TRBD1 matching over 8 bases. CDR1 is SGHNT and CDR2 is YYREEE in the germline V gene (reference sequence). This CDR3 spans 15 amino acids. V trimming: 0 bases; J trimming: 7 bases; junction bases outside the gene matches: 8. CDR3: CASSLVGRGPGGYTF. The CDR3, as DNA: TGTGCCAGCAGCTTGGTTGGCAGGGGGCCTGGTGGCTACACCTTC.

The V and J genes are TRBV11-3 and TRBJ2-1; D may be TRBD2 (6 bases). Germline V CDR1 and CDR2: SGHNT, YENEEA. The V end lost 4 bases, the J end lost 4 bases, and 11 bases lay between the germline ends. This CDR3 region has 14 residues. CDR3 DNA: TGTGCCAGCAGCTGGTCCGGGAGTTACAATGAGCAGTTCTTC. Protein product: CASSWSGSYNEQFF.

CDR3 sequence (DNA): TGTGCCAGCAGCTCAGGCGGGGAGCTGTTTTTT. It yields the protein CASSSGGELFF. This chain connects TRBV7-2 to TRBJ2-2; D is undetermined. Germline loops: CDR1 SGHTA, CDR2 FQGNSA. The CDR3 spans 11 residues. Trimming cost V 4 bases and J 7 bases, with 4 bases left between them.

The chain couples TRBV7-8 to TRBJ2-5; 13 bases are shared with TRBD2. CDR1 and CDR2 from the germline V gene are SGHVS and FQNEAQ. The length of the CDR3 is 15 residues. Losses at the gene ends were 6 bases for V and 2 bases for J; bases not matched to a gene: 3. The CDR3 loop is CASRGLAGRQETQYF. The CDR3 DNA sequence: TGTGCCAGCAGGGGACTAGCGGGGCGGCAAGAGACCCAGTACTTC.

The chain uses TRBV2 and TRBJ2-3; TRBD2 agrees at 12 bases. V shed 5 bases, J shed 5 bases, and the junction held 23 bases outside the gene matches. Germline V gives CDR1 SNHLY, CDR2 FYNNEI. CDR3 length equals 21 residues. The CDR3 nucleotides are TGTGCCAGCAGTAAAACCCCCGGACTAGCGGGGATAGCGGGGACAGGAGATACGCAGTATTTT. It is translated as CASSKTPGLAGIAGTGDTQYF.

CDR3 sequence: CASSQQGANTEAFF. DNA for the CDR3: TGTGCCAGCAGTCAGCAGGGGGCTAACACTGAAGCTTTCTTT. This rearrangement joins TRBV6-5 to TRBJ1-1, with 8 positions matching TRBD1. CDR3 length equals 14 residues. CDR1 and CDR2 from the germline V gene are MNHEY and SVGAGI. J gave up 2 bases and V 5 bases, and 4 bases lay outside the gene matches.

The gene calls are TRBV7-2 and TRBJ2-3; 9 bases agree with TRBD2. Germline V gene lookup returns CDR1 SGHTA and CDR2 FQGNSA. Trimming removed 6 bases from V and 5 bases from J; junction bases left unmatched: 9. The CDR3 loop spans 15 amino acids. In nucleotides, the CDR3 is TGTGCCAGCAGTCGGGTAGCGGGGGAGGGAGATACGCAGTATTTT. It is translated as CASSRVAGEGDTQYF.

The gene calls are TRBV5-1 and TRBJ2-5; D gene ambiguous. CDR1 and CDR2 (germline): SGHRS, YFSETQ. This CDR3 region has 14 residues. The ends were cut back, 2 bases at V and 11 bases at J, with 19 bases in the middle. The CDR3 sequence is CASSFRPDSYEQYF. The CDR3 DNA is TGCGCCAGCAGCTTTCGACCAGACTCCTATGAGCAGTACTTC.

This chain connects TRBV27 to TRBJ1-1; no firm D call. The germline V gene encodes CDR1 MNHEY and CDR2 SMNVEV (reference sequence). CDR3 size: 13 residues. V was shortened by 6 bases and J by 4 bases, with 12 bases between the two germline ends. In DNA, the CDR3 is TGTGCCAGCAGGCAAGATCGTAGCACTGAAGCTTTCTTT. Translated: CASRQDRSTEAFF.

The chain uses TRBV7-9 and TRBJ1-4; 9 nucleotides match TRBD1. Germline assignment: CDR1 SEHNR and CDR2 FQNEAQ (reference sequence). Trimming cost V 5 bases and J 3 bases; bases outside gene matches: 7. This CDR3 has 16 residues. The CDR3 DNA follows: TGTGCCAGCAGCGGGGACAGGGTTGGCCCTAATGAAAAACTGTTTTTT. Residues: CASSGDRVGPNEKLFF.

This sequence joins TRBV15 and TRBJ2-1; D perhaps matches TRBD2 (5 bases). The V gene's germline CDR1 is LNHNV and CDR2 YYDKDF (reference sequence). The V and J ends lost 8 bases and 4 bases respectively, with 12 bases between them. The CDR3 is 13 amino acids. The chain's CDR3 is CATSQRRYNEQFF. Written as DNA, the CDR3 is TGTGCCACCTCCCAGCGGCGGTACAATGAGCAGTTCTTC. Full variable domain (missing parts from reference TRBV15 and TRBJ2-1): DAMVIQNPRYQVTQFGKPVTLSCSQTLNHNVMYWYQQKSSQAPKLLFHYYDKDFNNEADTPDNFQSRRPNTSFCFLDIRSPGLGDTAMYLCATSQRRYNEQFFGPGTRLTVL.

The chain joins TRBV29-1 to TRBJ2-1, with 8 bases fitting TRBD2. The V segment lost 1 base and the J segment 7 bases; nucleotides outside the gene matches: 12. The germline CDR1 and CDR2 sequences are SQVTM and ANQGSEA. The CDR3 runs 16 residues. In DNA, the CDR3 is TGCAGCGTTGAAGCAGCTCGGCGGGGGGCGCTTAATGAGCAGTTCTTC. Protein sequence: CSVEAARRGALNEQFF.

CDR3 protein: CASSPSGRAYGYTF. The CDR3 nucleotides are TGTGCCAGCAGTCCCTCGGGCAGGGCCTATGGCTACACCTTC. The chain has TRBV27 and TRBJ1-2; TRBD1 is a possible D gene (5 bases). V was pared by 5 bases and J by 4 bases, with 14 bases between. Per the germline V gene, CDR1 is MNHEY and CDR2 is SMNVEV (reference sequence). The CDR3 sequence is 14 residues long.